The sequence of this T cell receptor (beta chain) was determined in a study of Ad26.COV2.S vaccination and SARS-CoV-2 variants. V lost 5 bases and J lost 0, with 17 bases in between. Germline CDR1 reads MNHNY; CDR2 reads SVGAGI (reference sequence). The CDR3 sequence is 17 residues long. Treatment described: approximately 18 received Ad26.COV2.S at low or high dose, single or two shots; a few received placebo; per-sample allocation not given. After the first vaccine or placebo injection, samples were drawn on day 63. Data came from immunoSEQ multiplex PCR; TCRdb stores just in-frame clones and leaves some out. The table shows around 300,000 clones, with more than 85% occurring only once.

The clonotype was recovered from a person aged 18-65 years who received the Ad26.COV2.S COVID-19 vaccine or a placebo. This specimen consisted of peripheral blood, obtained in a trial of Ad26.COV2.S vaccine versus placebo. The chain recombines TRBV6-6 with TRBJ1-3; D ambiguous. In nucleotides, the CDR3 is TGTGCCAGCAGTCCATACGGCGGACCTAACTCTGGAAACACCATATATTTT. Translated, it gives CASSPYGGPNSGNTIYF.